The rows below give T cell receptor beta chains drawn from one sample of a study of T-cell memory formation after mild COVID-19. MiXCR was run by TCRdb on the 5' RACE reads, yielding one entry per CDR3 protein. The sample lists 500,000 to 650,000 distinct CDR3 sequences; less than 25% were seen once. Sequencing used PBMCs or a T cell subset sorted from them (not recorded which). Receptor source: an adult woman who had mild COVID-19 (a few samples of this study predate the infection). Cell type and time point are not known. CDR3s include the opening cysteine and the closing phenylalanine or tryptophan. A D gene is named only where the DNA matches it firmly. Some rows have no size entry. The others give once, few or many, or a class for an expanded clone.

d_call j_call clone_size v_call cdr3_nt cdr3_aa
NA TRBJ2-2 many TRBV7-2 TGTGCCAGCAGCTTGATGGCAGTCACCGGGGAGCTGTTTTTT CASSLMAVTGELFF
NA TRBJ1-4 few TRBV5-1 TGCGCCAGCAGCTTAGGAGGGCATGAAAAACTGTTTTTT CASSLGGHEKLFF
NA TRBJ2-1 NA TRBV7-9 TGTGCCAGCAGCTTAGCACAGGACAATGAGCAGTTCTTC CASSLAQDNEQFF
NA TRBJ1-2 NA TRBV2 TGTGCCAGCAGTGACGTGGGGCTTACCTATGGCTACACCTTC CASSDVGLTYGYTF
TRBD2 TRBJ2-1 NA TRBV4-3 TGCGCCAGCAGCCCTGCCTGGGAGCGGGACTACAATGAGCAGTTCTTC CASSPAWERDYNEQFF
TRBD2 TRBJ2-7 few TRBV6-5 TGTGCCAGCAGTTACTCGCGGACTAGCGGGAGGCTCTCCTACGAGCAGTACTTC CASSYSRTSGRLSYEQYF
NA TRBJ2-3 few TRBV7-7 TGTGCCAGCAGCTTAGGATTTTCGGGGGCAGAGGCAGATACGCAGTATTTT CASSLGFSGAEADTQYF
NA TRBJ1-6 few TRBV20-1 TGCAGTGCTAGAGGGAGGGAGAGTGGTTCACCCCTCCACTTT CSARGRESGSPLHF
NA TRBJ1-5 few TRBV20-1 TGCAGTGCTGGCGGCAGGCTGGATCAGCCCCAGCATTTT CSAGGRLDQPQHF
NA TRBJ1-3 NA TRBV4-1 TGCGCCAGCAGCCAAGTGCAGCTTAAGAGCTCTGGAAACACCATATATTTT CASSQVQLKSSGNTIYF
NA TRBJ2-5 few TRBV5-6 TGTGCCAGCAGCTGGAGGCTAGGTGGCTTGGAGACCCAGTACTTC CASSWRLGGLETQYF
TRBD2 TRBJ2-2 NA TRBV9 TGTGCCAGCAGCGTAGGTCCTAGCGGATACACCGGGGAGCTGTTTTTT CASSVGPSGYTGELFF
NA TRBJ1-2 few TRBV12-3/TRBV12-4 TGTGCCAGCAGCCTAGTAAGGGGGGCATACTATGGCTACACCTTC CASSLVRGAYYGYTF
TRBD1 TRBJ1-1 NA TRBV6-2/TRBV6-3 TGTGCCAGCAGCCGCCGCCCAAGGGACAGAATGAACACTGAAGCTTTCTTT CASSRRPRDRMNTEAFF
NA TRBJ2-1 many TRBV24-1 TGTGCCACCAGAGGAGCATTATACAATGAGCAGTTCTTC CATRGALYNEQFF
NA TRBJ2-3 NA TRBV12-3/TRBV12-4 TGTGCCAGCGGCCGCCTAGGGACGGGGAATACGCAGTATTTT CASGRLGTGNTQYF
TRBD1 TRBJ2-3 few TRBV7-9 TGTGCCAGCAGCTTACGAGGGACAGGGGGCAGCGCAGATACGCAGTATTTT CASSLRGTGGSADTQYF
TRBD2 TRBJ2-3 few TRBV7-3 TGTGCCAGCAGCCCCGGACTAGTCTTAGCAGATACGCAGTATTTT CASSPGLVLADTQYF
NA TRBJ1-1 NA TRBV29-1 TGCAGCGTTGGGGACCGCCTAAACACTGAAGCTTTCTTT CSVGDRLNTEAFF
NA TRBJ2-3 few TRBV10-3 TGTGCCATCAGTGACGGGTACACAGATACGCAGTATTTT CAISDGYTDTQYF
NA TRBJ2-2 NA TRBV7-9 TGTGCCAGCAGCTTCGTGGGGGTCGCCGGGGAGCTGTTTTTT CASSFVGVAGELFF
TRBD2 TRBJ2-1 NA TRBV6-2/TRBV6-3 TGTGCCAGCAGTCAGGAGCGGGGGCAGTTCGGTGAGCAGTTCTTC CASSQERGQFGEQFF
TRBD2 TRBJ2-3 few TRBV19 TGTGCCAGTAGTTGGGTTCGGCTAGCGGGGACGTCCACAGATACGCAGTATTTT CASSWVRLAGTSTDTQYF
TRBD1 TRBJ2-3 NA TRBV5-1 TGCGCCAGCAGCTCCACAGGGGTTCCCACAGATACGCAGTATTTT CASSSTGVPTDTQYF
TRBD2 TRBJ2-7 few TRBV28 TGTGCCAGCAGTTTATCTATAGCGGGCCTCTACGAGCAGTACTTC CASSLSIAGLYEQYF
TRBD1 TRBJ1-4 NA TRBV20-1 TGCAGTGCTCCCCCGGTCGGGACAGGGGTTAATGAAAAACTGTTTTTT CSAPPVGTGVNEKLFF
TRBD2 TRBJ2-1 NA TRBV10-2 TGCGCCAGCAGCGATAGACTAGCGGGGGCCCTCTCCTACAATGAGCAGTTCTTC CASSDRLAGALSYNEQFF
NA TRBJ1-5 NA TRBV29-1 TGCAGCGTTGAGTCGGTCATAGGGCAGCCCCAGCATTTT CSVESVIGQPQHF
NA TRBJ2-7 few TRBV25-1 TGTGCCAGCAGTGGTTCGTTGGGGGGCTTGAACTTC CASSGSLGGLNF
NA TRBJ2-6 many TRBV5-1 TGCGCCAGCAGCTTCGGTTCACTCTCTGGGGCCAACGTCCTGACTTTC CASSFGSLSGANVLTF
TRBD2 TRBJ2-2 few TRBV7-9 TGTGCCGTGACTAGCACGACCGGGGAGCTGTTTTTT CAVTSTTGELFF
NA TRBJ1-2 NA TRBV12-3/TRBV12-4 TGTGCCAGCAGCCCCGGACAGATTAACTATGGCTACACCTTC CASSPGQINYGYTF
NA TRBJ2-1 few TRBV4-2 TGTGCCAGCAGCCAAGATGTCGGACCCGTCGTAGGGTCCTACAATGAGCAGTTCTTC CASSQDVGPVVGSYNEQFF
NA TRBJ2-1 few TRBV29-1 TGCAGCGTTGAATTCTCCGGGACAGGGAGGAGTAGTAGCGGGGTGTGGTGGCAGTTCTTC CSVEFSGTGRSSSGVWWQFF
TRBD1 TRBJ1-1 few TRBV5-1 TGCGCCAGCAGCTTGACCCCCGGGACAGTTCTGAACACTGAAGCTTTCTTT CASSLTPGTVLNTEAFF
TRBD1 TRBJ1-1 few TRBV4-1 TGCGCCAGCAGCCAAGGAGGGGGACAGATGAACACTGAAGCTTTCTTT CASSQGGGQMNTEAFF
NA TRBJ2-7 once TRBV5-1 TGCGCCAGCAGCCATGGGTCGGAGCCGCAGTACTTC CASSHGSEPQYF
NA TRBJ2-7 few TRBV20-1 TGCAGTGCGCAATCACAGGCGAGACTCTCCTACGAGCAGTACTTC CSAQSQARLSYEQYF
NA TRBJ1-2 few TRBV7-8 TGTGCCAGCAGCTTAGTGAGGAATACGGGCTACACCTTC CASSLVRNTGYTF
NA TRBJ1-4 once TRBV29-1 TGCAGCGTTGGTGGATTTAATGAAAAACTGTTTTTT CSVGGFNEKLFF
TRBD2 TRBJ2-3 NA TRBV5-4 TGTGCCAGCAGCTTGGCTGGGACTAGCGGAGATACGCAGTATTTT CASSLAGTSGDTQYF
NA TRBJ2-2 NA TRBV12-3/TRBV12-4 TGTGCCAGCAGTGTCCAGGGTTACACCGGGGAGCTGTTTTTT CASSVQGYTGELFF
NA TRBJ1-2 NA TRBV9 TGTGCCAGCAGCGCCGAGCATAACTATGGCTACACCTTC CASSAEHNYGYTF
NA TRBJ1-1 NA TRBV5-1 TGCGCCAGCAGCTCCCCGGCAGGGACTGAAGCTTTCTTT CASSSPAGTEAFF
TRBD1 TRBJ2-3 few TRBV3-1 TGTGCCAGCAGCTTCGGACAGGGCTCAGATACGCAGTATTTT CASSFGQGSDTQYF
NA TRBJ2-1 few TRBV7-2 TGTGCCAGCAGCCGCTTATTTCAGGAGCAGTTCTTC CASSRLFQEQFF
TRBD2 TRBJ2-5 few TRBV6-5 TGTGCCAGCAGCCCCCGGGAGGAGGAGACCCAGTACTTC CASSPREEETQYF
TRBD2 TRBJ2-1 NA TRBV20-1 TGCAGTGCTAGCTCGTACGGGCGGGAGGTCAATGAGCAGTTCTTC CSASSYGREVNEQFF
TRBD2 TRBJ2-7 NA TRBV18 TGTGCCAGCTCACCACCGGAAGCGGGAGGGTATTACGAGCAGTACTTC CASSPPEAGGYYEQYF
TRBD1 TRBJ1-3 NA TRBV12-3/TRBV12-4 TGTGCCAGCAGTTTCGCGGGACAGGGAAACACCATATATTTT CASSFAGQGNTIYF
NA TRBJ1-2 few TRBV20-1 TGCAGTGCTAGAGAGATAGACGCGTCTAACTATGGCTACACCTTC CSAREIDASNYGYTF
NA TRBJ2-3 few TRBV18 TGTGCCAGCTCACCCATGGTCTCCACCCCTCGCACAGATACGCAGTATTTT CASSPMVSTPRTDTQYF
NA TRBJ1-4 NA TRBV7-9 TGTGCCAGCAACGGGTCTGGGGAAAAACTGTTTTTT CASNGSGEKLFF
TRBD2 TRBJ2-7 many TRBV20-1 TGCAGTGCTAGGTTAGCGGGAGTCCGCGAGCAGTACTTC CSARLAGVREQYF
NA TRBJ2-2 few TRBV7-3 TGTGCCAGCAGCTCCCGCGCGAACACCGGGGAGCTGTTTTTT CASSSRANTGELFF
TRBD1 TRBJ2-7 few TRBV4-1 TGCGCCAGCAGCCAGGGACAGGGGGCTCGCGAGCAGTACTTC CASSQGQGAREQYF
NA TRBJ1-3 NA TRBV6-2/TRBV6-3 TGTGCCAGCAGTTCCTGGACAGCGAGCTCTGGAAACACCATATATTTT CASSSWTASSGNTIYF
NA TRBJ1-5 many TRBV14 TGTGCCAGCAGCACGGACACGAGAAGCAATCAGCCCCAGCATTTT CASSTDTRSNQPQHF
TRBD1 TRBJ2-1 many TRBV20-1 TGCAGTGCTAGAGACCCGGGACAGAGCTCCTACAATGAGCAGTTCTTC CSARDPGQSSYNEQFF
NA TRBJ2-2 NA TRBV5-1 TGCGCCAGCAGCTTGGAAGGGGAGCTGTTTTTT CASSLEGELFF